The T cell receptor beta chain described here comes from a study of technical replicates of blood from several donors. Germline assignment: CDR1 MNHNS and CDR2 SASEGT. The CDR3 covers 14 residues. The ends were cut back, 5 bases at V and 6 bases at J, with 17 bases in the middle. The protocol was immunoSEQ multiplex PCR, while the TCRdb copy is restricted to in-frame clones and leaves out a portion. The repertoire holds roughly 59,000 clones, 86% seen once, with approximately 4.7% in the top ten. This sequence originates from a human donor in good health. Some clones in this sample may be carry-over from other donors' samples. Material for sequencing was PBMCs. The chain carries TRBV6-1 and TRBJ2-7; D is unresolved. CDR3 in amino acids: CASSQLLPVSEQYF. In DNA form, the CDR3 reads TGTGCCAGCAGTCAACTATTACCGGTTTCCGAGCAGTACTTC.